This T cell receptor beta chain was sequenced during a study of high-grade serous ovarian cancer treatment subgroups. Study-level information: Each sample yielded on average about 7,000 unique TCR beta rearrangements from approximately 15,000 reads.

Tumor samples were taken before definitive surgery or chemotherapy. TCRdb's table, derived via immunoSEQ multiplex PCR, lists solely in-frame clones and lacks some. The sample shows a few thousand clones, over 65% of them seen only once. The CDR3 totals 16 residues. Germline-derived CDR1 and CDR2 are MDHEN and SYDVKM. V lost 2 bases to trimming and J lost 1 base, with 14 bases between them. About this clone: Its antigen is undetermined.

Overall study findings and caveats: The analyses considered CDR3 and ignored CDR1 and CDR2. TCR clonal relatedness correlated positively with neoantigen level. Without spatial data, bulk sequencing limits insight into HGSC tumor diversity.

Sequencing input: tumor tissue. The chain couples TRBV28 to TRBJ1-1; D remains unclear. The receptor was isolated from a human donor with high-grade serous ovarian cancer. The CDR3 DNA is TGTGCCAGCAGTTTACCCTACGAACCAGGGAACACTGAAGCTTTCTTT. This codes for CASSLPYEPGNTEAFF.